Presented here are 31 T cell receptor beta chains from one specimen sequenced in a study of blood T cell repertoires in COVID-19. Some clones are missing from TCRdb's copy, which holds only in-frame ones; the method was immunoSEQ multiplex PCR. There are more than 90,000 clones in the sample; over 70% occur only once, and roughly 0.89% lies in the top ten. Input material: peripheral blood. All receptors derive from a woman aged 70-85 years with acute or convalescent COVID-19.

This chain joins TRBV27 and TRBJ1-4; no clear D gene. Trimming stripped 8 bases from V and 7 bases from J, with 20 bases between. Germline lookup yields CDR1 MNHEY and CDR2 SMNVEV (reference sequence). CDR3 length equals 15 residues. CDR3 protein: CASGVSSLRIEKLFF. The CDR3 region has the DNA TGTGCCAGCGGAGTATCGAGCCTTAGGATTGAAAAACTGTTTTTT.

V gene TRBV5-1 combines with J gene TRBJ2-5, with TRBD2 identical over 10 bases. V trimming: 5 bases; J trimming: 4 bases; junction bases outside the gene matches: 5. Germline V gene sequence: CDR1 SGHRS, CDR2 YFSETQ. CDR3 size: 14 residues. The CDR3 here is CASSIAGGGETQYF. Written as DNA, the CDR3 is TGCGCCAGCAGTATAGCGGGAGGAGGAGAGACCCAGTACTTC.

The CDR3 DNA follows: TGCGCCAGCAGCTCCTCCGGGACAGGCACAGATACGCAGTATTTT. Amino acids: CASSSSGTGTDTQYF. This chain uses TRBV5-1 with TRBJ2-3, with TRBD1 identical over 7 bases. The junction had 5 bases not matched to a gene; V was cut back by 3 bases and J by 1 base. The CDR3 consists of 15 residues. The germline CDR1 and CDR2 sequences are SGHRS and YFSETQ.

The chain uses TRBV7-9 and TRBJ2-3, with 9 bases that match TRBD2. Trimming at V came to 2 bases and at J to 3 bases, leaving 9 bases not matched to a gene. The CDR3 is 17 residues long. Per germline, CDR1 SEHNR and CDR2 FQNEAQ (reference sequence). The CDR3 spells CASSLFGAGGRTDTQYF. CDR3 DNA sequence: TGTGCCAGCAGCTTATTCGGGGCGGGAGGGAGGACAGATACGCAGTATTTT.

The rearrangement links TRBV19 to TRBJ1-4; TRBD1 might be the D (5 bases). In germline, CDR1 is LNHDA, CDR2 SQIVND (reference sequence). The CDR3 is 14 amino acids. Trimming removed 7 bases at V and 8 bases at J, with 17 bases between. CDR3 protein: CASKRTQSGEKLFF. The CDR3 DNA is TGTGCCAGTAAGAGGACACAAAGCGGGGAAAAACTGTTTTTT.

The J gene is TRBJ1-5, the V gene TRBV28; 7 bases line up with TRBD1. Unmatched junction bases numbered 18, after V lost 10 bases and J lost 0 bases. There are 18 residues in the CDR3. Germline CDR1 MDHEN, CDR2 SYDVKM. CDR3 coding DNA: TGTGCCACCTCATCCACCGGGACAGAGCTTCTTAGCAATCAGCCCCAGCATTTT. Translated, it gives CATSSTGTELLSNQPQHF.

The chain carries TRBV4-1 and TRBJ1-3, with D unresolved. The CDR3 is 15 amino acids. V gave up 0 bases and J gave up 0 bases, with 6 bases separating them. CDR1 is MGHRA and CDR2 is YSYEKL in the germline V gene. In nucleotides, the CDR3 is TGCGCCAGCAGCCAAGATGAGAGCTCTGGAAACACCATATATTTT. This translates into CASSQDESSGNTIYF.

The chain is built from TRBV19 and TRBJ2-3; TRBD2 aligns across 8 bases. After removal of 4 bases from V and 2 bases from J, the junction contained 8 bases not matched to a gene. Germline-derived CDR1 and CDR2 are LNHDA and SQIVND (reference sequence). The CDR3 runs to 16 residues. CDR3 residues: CASSTGRGGYTDTQYF. The CDR3 DNA reads as TGTGCCAGTAGTACCGGACGCGGGGGGTACACAGATACGCAGTATTTT.

The chain employs TRBV5-6 and TRBJ1-1; D is possibly TRBD1 (6 bases). This CDR3 has 15 residues. Looked up from germline, CDR1 is SGHDT and CDR2 is YYEEEE. V was shortened by 2 bases and J by 2 bases, with 13 bases between the two germline ends. The CDR3 reads CASSFSLRGNTEAFF. CDR3 nucleotides: TGTGCCAGCAGCTTTTCTCTCAGGGGTAACACTGAAGCTTTCTTT. Using reference TRBV5-6 and TRBJ1-1 for the parts outside the CDR3, the full variable domain is DAGVTQSPTHLIKTRGQQVTLRCSPKSGHDTVSWYQQALGQGPQFIFQYYEEEERQRGNFPDRFSGHQFPNYSSELNVNALLLGDSALYLCASSFSLRGNTEAFFGQGTRLTVV.

This clone was seen once. The CDR3 is CASRRQGSTEAFF. The DNA for the CDR3 is TGTGCCAGCAGAAGACAGGGAAGCACTGAAGCTTTCTTT. The rearrangement links TRBV28 to TRBJ1-1, with TRBD1 matching over 7 bases. Trimming took 6 bases from V and 4 from J; bases not matched to a gene: 5. From germline, CDR1 is MDHEN and CDR2 SYDVKM. This CDR3 spans 13 amino acids.

In DNA form, the CDR3 reads TGTGCCAGCAGCTTTTATAATTCACCCCTCCACTTT. Translation: CASSFYNSPLHF. This chain links TRBV27 with TRBJ1-6; D is ambiguous. V was pared by 6 bases and J by 4 bases, with 4 bases between. This CDR3 contains 12 residues. The V gene's germline CDR1 is MNHEY and CDR2 SMNVEV (reference sequence).

This clone was seen a handful of times. The rearrangement joins TRBV5-3 to TRBJ1-6; 10 bases line up with TRBD1. TRBV5-3 is an ORF, and what it does is uncertain. This CDR3 is built from 15 residues. V lost 4 bases to trimming and J lost 7 bases; unmatched junction nucleotides: 5. CDR3 bases: TGTGCCAGAAGCAGCGGACAGGGGGAAAATTCACCCCTCCACTTT. Translation: CARSSGQGENSPLHF.

The chain carries TRBV4-1 and TRBJ1-4, with TRBD1 as a possible D gene (5 bases). V lost 3 bases, J lost 0 bases, and 14 bases lay in between. Per germline, CDR1 MGHRA and CDR2 YSYEKL. The CDR3 has 17 residues. The CDR3 here is CASSHKTELATNEKLFF. The DNA for the CDR3 is TGCGCCAGCAGCCATAAGACAGAACTTGCAACTAATGAAAAACTGTTTTTT.

This chain uses TRBV3-1 (or the pseudogene TRBV3-2) with TRBJ2-1, with 9 nucleotides matching TRBD1. Germline values: CDR1 LGHDT, CDR2 YNNKEL (reference sequence). There are 15 residues in the CDR3. Germline trimming cut 1 base from V and 4 bases from J; bases unmatched to any gene: 2. CDR3 nucleotide sequence: TGTGCCAGCAGCCAAGCAGGACAGGGGTACAATGAGCAGTTCTTC. It is translated as CASSQAGQGYNEQFF.

This rearrangement joins TRBV19 to TRBJ2-1; 7 bases are shared with TRBD1. CDR1 is LNHDA, CDR2 SQIVND, per germline (reference sequence). CDR3 length: 15 amino acids. V lost 3 bases, J lost 0 bases, and 2 bases stayed unmatched. CDR3: CASSIPGGSYNEQFF. DNA of the CDR3: TGTGCCAGTAGTATCCCAGGGGGCTCCTACAATGAGCAGTTCTTC.

The J gene is TRBJ2-1, the V gene TRBV28; 9 bases match TRBD1. The CDR3 consists of 14 residues. CDR1 is MDHEN and CDR2 is SYDVKM in the germline V gene. With V trimmed by 7 bases and J by 7 bases, 8 bases remained unmatched. CDR3 loop: CASTKQGARNEQFF. The CDR3 DNA is TGTGCCAGCACTAAACAGGGGGCAAGGAATGAGCAGTTCTTC.

This chain uses TRBV11-2 with TRBJ1-1; D remains ambiguous. V gave up 8 bases and J gave up 9 bases, with 16 bases separating them. The V gene's germline CDR1 is SGHAT and CDR2 FQNNGV. This CDR3 has 12 residues. The CDR3 region is CASRREDLKAFF. DNA of the CDR3: TGTGCCAGCCGGAGGGAGGACCTGAAAGCTTTCTTT.

The CDR3 reads CASSPDSQETQYF. CDR3 sequence (DNA): TGTGCCAGTAGTCCAGACAGCCAAGAGACCCAGTACTTC. The chain links TRBV19 to TRBJ2-5, with D perhaps TRBD1 (5 bases). V was clipped by 5 bases and J by 1 base, with 8 bases between them. In germline, CDR1 is LNHDA, CDR2 SQIVND (reference sequence). The CDR3 spans 13 residues.

Note on this clone: This CDR3 is also generated by other DNA sequences in the sample. The genes are TRBV5-1 and TRBJ2-2, with 8 bases lining up with TRBD2. Germline CDR1 is SGHRS and CDR2 is YFSETQ. The CDR3 consists of 15 residues. Germline trimming cut 2 bases from V and 1 base from J; bases unmatched to any gene: 1. CDR3 protein: CASSLSGGNTGELFF. The CDR3 DNA sequence: TGCGCCAGCAGCTTAAGCGGGGGGAACACCGGGGAGCTGTTTTTT.

The chain combines TRBV5-1 with TRBJ1-4; TRBD1 might be the D (5 bases). There are 16 residues in the CDR3. Germline CDR1 and CDR2: SGHRS and YFSETQ. V shed 0 bases and J shed 3 bases, with 12 bases lying between them. CDR3 loop: CASSLGSGGANEKLFF. CDR3 DNA sequence: TGCGCCAGCAGCTTGGGTTCAGGAGGGGCTAATGAAAAACTGTTTTTT.

V usage is TRBV19 and J usage is TRBJ1-2; D is uncertain. CDR1 is LNHDA, CDR2 SQIVND, per germline (reference sequence). V lost 1 base and J 1 base, leaving 7 bases between the germline ends. The CDR3 sequence is 14 residues long. As DNA, the CDR3 is TGTGCCAGTAGTATAGGAAGCAATAACTATGGCTACACCTTC. Protein: CASSIGSNNYGYTF.

This chain links TRBV7-8 with TRBJ1-1; 9 nucleotides agree with TRBD1. V dropped 3 bases and J dropped 4; count of bases not matched to a gene: 6. Per germline, CDR1 SGHVS and CDR2 FQNEAQ. This CDR3 spans 15 amino acids. CDR3: CASSFRTGDLTEAFF. In DNA form, the CDR3 reads TGTGCCAGCAGCTTTCGGACAGGGGACCTCACTGAAGCTTTCTTT.

The rearrangement joins TRBV30 to TRBJ2-1, with 10 bases identical to TRBD2. The germline CDR1 and CDR2 sequences are GTSNPN and SVGIG (reference sequence). The V and J ends lost 5 bases and 14 bases, in that order; junction bases with no gene match: 9. The CDR3 has 12 residues. The CDR3 is CAWEPAGGPEFF. CDR3 bases: TGTGCCTGGGAACCAGCGGGAGGGCCGGAGTTCTTC.

There are a few counts of this clone. The chain recombines TRBV5-1 with TRBJ2-7; TRBD1 matches at 7 bases. V lost 0 bases, J lost 2 bases, and 5 bases stayed unmatched. Germline CDR1 SGHRS, CDR2 YFSETQ. The CDR3 is 15 amino acids. This CDR3 is CASSLARTGAYEQYF. CDR3 DNA: TGCGCCAGCAGCTTGGCTAGGACAGGAGCCTACGAGCAGTACTTC.

This rearrangement joins TRBV20-1 to TRBJ1-1, with D unclear. CDR1 is DFQATT and CDR2 is SNEGSKA in the germline V gene (reference sequence). The CDR3 is 13 amino acids. The V gene lost 3 bases and the J gene lost 1 base, with 9 bases spanning the gap. Here the CDR3 DNA reads TGCAGTGCTAGTACAACAGCGAACACTGAAGCTTTCTTT. The encoded protein is CSASTTANTEAFF.

V and J are TRBV5-5 and TRBJ1-5; possible D gene TRBD1, 6 bases. Germline V gene sequence: CDR1 SGHKS, CDR2 YYEKEE (reference sequence). V was trimmed by 4 bases and J by 5 bases, leaving 10 bases between them. The CDR3 spans 13 residues. The CDR3 region has the DNA TGTGCCAGCAGCCTAGGGGGGGATCAGCCCCAGCATTTT. Amino acid sequence: CASSLGGDQPQHF.

This clone was seen more than once but under ten times. The V call is TRBV7-9, the J call TRBJ2-1, with TRBD1 identical over 7 bases. Trimming removed 1 base from V and 6 bases from J; junction bases left unmatched: 6. CDR1 and CDR2 from the germline V gene are SEHNR and FQNEAQ (reference sequence). The CDR3 length is 15 residues. The CDR3 spells CASSLGGGAPNEQFF. DNA of the CDR3: TGTGCCAGCAGCTTAGGAGGGGGCGCCCCCAATGAGCAGTTCTTC.

The chain is built from TRBV7-8 and TRBJ1-2; D possibly corresponds to TRBD1 (6 bases). This CDR3 is built from 12 residues. V was cut by 6 bases and J by 8 bases, with 13 bases left in between. The V gene's germline CDR1 is SGHVS and CDR2 FQNEAQ. The CDR3 bases are TGTGCCAGCAGTATTGCAGGGGACGGCTACACCTTC. Translating it yields CASSIAGDGYTF.

The V and J genes are TRBV19 and TRBJ2-2, with D possibly being TRBD2 (6 bases). Germline V gives CDR1 LNHDA, CDR2 SQIVND (reference sequence). The CDR3 has 13 amino acids. V shed 5 bases and J shed 3 bases, with 7 bases lying between them. The CDR3 nucleotides read TGTGCCAGTAGTTGGAGGGACACCGGGGAGCTGTTTTTT. Translating gives CASSWRDTGELFF.

The chain carries TRBV14 and TRBJ2-3; 8 bases are a match to TRBD2. Trimming at V came to 4 bases and at J to 12 bases, leaving 9 bases not matched to a gene. CDR1 and CDR2 from the germline V gene are SGHDN and FVKESK. This CDR3 comprises 13 residues. The CDR3 region is CASSLGGTRIQYF. The CDR3 DNA reads TGTGCCAGCAGCCTGGGGGGGACTAGGATACAGTATTTT.

V and J are TRBV30 and TRBJ2-3, with 12 bases lining up with TRBD1. The ends lost 0 bases at V and 0 bases at J; junction bases unmatched: 10. Germline V gives CDR1 GTSNPN, CDR2 SVGIG (reference sequence). The CDR3 sequence is 19 residues long. The CDR3 protein is CAWSVLGGTGGTSTDTQYF. DNA of the CDR3: TGTGCCTGGAGTGTACTTGGAGGGACAGGGGGCACTAGCACAGATACGCAGTATTTT.